What follows describes a single T cell receptor (beta chain). The antigen this receptor binds is unknown. No much larger clone is present one base from it, and per-base qualities are unavailable. The sample originates from a study of CD8+CD57+ T cells in acquired aplastic anemia (dated by TCRdb to the late 2010s). For the wider study: On average, sorted CD4+ and CD8+ cells yielded 3 to 4 ug of extracted DNA, with a range of about 0.19 to 30 ug. An average of approximately 10 million reads for CD4+ cells and 11 million to 12 million reads for CD8+ cells was obtained from healthy donor samples.

In the study, sorted CD4+ and CD8+ blood T cells from patients with severe aplastic anemia and from healthy subjects underwent deep sequencing of TCR repertoires. Ficoll-Paque density gradient centrifugation was used to isolate peripheral blood mononuclear cells. Before DNA extraction, CD4+ and CD8+ T cells were sorted by FACS or by magnetic beads. Here is what the overall study found, with its caveats: Approximately 27 CD8+ CDR3 sequences were found in both patients and controls but appeared to be highly expressed in patients and within the immunodominant clones of the patients. Between patients and healthy controls, no significant difference in CD8+ Simpson's diversity was found (P=0.060).

Measured from the cysteine to the phenylalanine, the CDR3 is 15 residues long. Only the CDR3 DNA stays, 45 bases, in frame from base 1. Trimming accounts for 5 bases at V and 1 base at J, while the number of junction bases matched to no gene is 7. The germline V gene (reference sequence) yields DFQATT for CDR1 and SNEGSKA for CDR2. Profiling of TCR beta VDJ combinations and CDR3 sequences used genomic DNA as the template. An Illumina HiSeq 2000 was used for TCR repertoire sequencing. For the original study's pipeline: Repertoire assessment relied on Simpson's diversity index, CDR3 size and DJ length profiles, and TRBV/TRBJ rearrangement plots. The most abundant DNA sequence in the deep sequencing data was taken as the immunodominant clone. CDR3 amino acid sequences were screened for sharing across subjects and compared with published repertoires and the VDJdb database. Using fastp at Q25 and MiXCR, TCRdb reprocessed the public reads and kept productive beta chains. Under each unique CDR3 protein, matching rows form one entry showing the most common genes and DNA. For this entry, the V and J calls and clone size follow TCRdb and not the study's own pipeline. The sample table lists 400,000 to 500,000 distinct CDR3 sequences, roughly 64% of them with a count of one. The ten largest clones represent under 4.5% of the sample.

The origin of this receptor is a human donor in good health, serving as a control. The receptor chain draws on TRBV20-1 and TRBJ2-3, and 9 bases in between align with TRBD2. The specimen was sorted CD4+, CD8+, or CD8+CD57+ T cells (not recorded which) from PBMCs. In nucleotides, the sequence is TGCAGTGCTCGCAGGGCTAGCGGGGGCACAGATACGCAGTATTTT. The encoded protein is CSARRASGGTDTQYF.